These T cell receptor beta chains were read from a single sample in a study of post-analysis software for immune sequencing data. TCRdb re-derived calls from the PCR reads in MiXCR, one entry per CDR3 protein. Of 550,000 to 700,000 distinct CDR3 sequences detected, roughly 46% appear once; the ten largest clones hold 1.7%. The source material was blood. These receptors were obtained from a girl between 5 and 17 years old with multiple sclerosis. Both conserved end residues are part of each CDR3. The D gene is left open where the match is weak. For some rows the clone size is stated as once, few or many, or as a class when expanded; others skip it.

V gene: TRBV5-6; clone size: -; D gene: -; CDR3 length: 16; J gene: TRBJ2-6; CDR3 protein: CASSFGLTSGANVLTF; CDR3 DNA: TGTGCTAGCAGCTTCGGACTGACCTCTGGGGCCAACGTCCTGACTTTC
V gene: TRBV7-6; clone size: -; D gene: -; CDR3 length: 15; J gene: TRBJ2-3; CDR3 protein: CASSLAIGKGDTQYF; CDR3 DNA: TGTGCCAGCAGCTTAGCGATCGGGAAAGGAGATACGCAGTATTTT
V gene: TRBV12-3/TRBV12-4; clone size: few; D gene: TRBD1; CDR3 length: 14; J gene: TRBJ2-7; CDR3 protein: CASRATGTAYEQYF; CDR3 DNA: TGTGCCAGCAGAGCGACCGGGACAGCCTACGAGCAGTACTTC
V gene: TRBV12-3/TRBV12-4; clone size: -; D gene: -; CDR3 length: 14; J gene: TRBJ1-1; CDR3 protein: CASSRTRQNTEAFF; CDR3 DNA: TGTGCCAGCAGTCGAACCCGACAGAACACTGAAGCTTTCTTT
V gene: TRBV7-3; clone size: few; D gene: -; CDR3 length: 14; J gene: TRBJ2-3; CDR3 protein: CASSLGGGADTQYF; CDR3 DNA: TGTGCCAGCAGCTTAGGAGGGGGCGCCGATACGCAGTATTTT
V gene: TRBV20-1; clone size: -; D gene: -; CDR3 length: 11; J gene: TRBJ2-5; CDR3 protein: CSAPGPVTQYF; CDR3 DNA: TGCAGTGCCCCGGGTCCCGTGACCCAGTACTTC
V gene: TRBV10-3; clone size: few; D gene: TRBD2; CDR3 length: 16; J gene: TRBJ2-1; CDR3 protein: CAISSRTSGNYNEQFF; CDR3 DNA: TGTGCCATCAGTTCTCGGACTAGCGGGAACTACAATGAGCAGTTCTTC
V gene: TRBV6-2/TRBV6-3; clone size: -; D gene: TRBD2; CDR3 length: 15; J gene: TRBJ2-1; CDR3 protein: CASSSPGLAIGEQFF; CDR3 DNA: TGTGCCAGCAGTTCCCCGGGACTAGCGATAGGTGAGCAGTTCTTC
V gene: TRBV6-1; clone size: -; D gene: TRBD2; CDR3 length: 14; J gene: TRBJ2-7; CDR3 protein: CASSEGRGGHEQYF; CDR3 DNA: TGTGCCAGCAGTGAAGGACGGGGGGGCCACGAGCAGTACTTC
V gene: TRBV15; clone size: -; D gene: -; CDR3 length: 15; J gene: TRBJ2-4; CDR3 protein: CATGTQGVAKNIQYF; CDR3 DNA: TGTGCCACCGGCACCCAAGGAGTAGCCAAAAACATTCAGTACTTC
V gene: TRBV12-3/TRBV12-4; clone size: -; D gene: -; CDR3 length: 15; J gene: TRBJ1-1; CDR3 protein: CASSLRQILDTEAFF; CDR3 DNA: TGTGCCAGCAGTCTCAGACAAATCTTGGACACTGAAGCTTTCTTT
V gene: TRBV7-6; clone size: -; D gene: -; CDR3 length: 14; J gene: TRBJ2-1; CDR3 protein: CASSVSSSYNEQFF; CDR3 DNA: TGTGCCAGCAGCGTATCGAGCTCCTACAATGAGCAGTTCTTC
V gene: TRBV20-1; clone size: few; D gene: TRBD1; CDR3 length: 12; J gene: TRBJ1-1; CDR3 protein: CSAGQGDTEAFF; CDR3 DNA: TGCAGTGCGGGACAGGGGGACACTGAAGCTTTCTTT
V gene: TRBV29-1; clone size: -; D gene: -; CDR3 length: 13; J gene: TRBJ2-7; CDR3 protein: CSYIDGNSYEQYF; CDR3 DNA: TGCAGCTATATCGACGGAAACTCCTACGAGCAGTACTTC
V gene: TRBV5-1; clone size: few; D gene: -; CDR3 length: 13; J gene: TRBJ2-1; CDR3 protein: CASSLTTYNEQFF; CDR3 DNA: TGCGCCAGCTCCTTGACGACCTACAATGAGCAGTTCTTC
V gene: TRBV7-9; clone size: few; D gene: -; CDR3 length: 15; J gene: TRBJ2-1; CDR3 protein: CASSPFGGPYNEQFF; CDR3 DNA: TGTGCCAGCAGCCCCTTCGGAGGGCCTTACAATGAGCAGTTCTTC
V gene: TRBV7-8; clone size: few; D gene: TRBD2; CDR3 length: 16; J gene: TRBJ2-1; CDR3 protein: CASSDLAGGQVDEQFF; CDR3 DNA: TGTGCCAGCAGCGACTTAGCGGGAGGCCAGGTGGATGAGCAGTTCTTC
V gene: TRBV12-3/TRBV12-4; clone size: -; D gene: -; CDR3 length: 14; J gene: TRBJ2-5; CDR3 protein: CASTPGVAKETQYF; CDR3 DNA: TGTGCCAGCACCCCGGGGGTAGCCAAAGAGACCCAGTACTTC
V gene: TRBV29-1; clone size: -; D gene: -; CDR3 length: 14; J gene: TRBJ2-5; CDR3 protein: CSVAHRVGIETQYF; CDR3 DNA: TGCAGCGTCGCCCACAGGGTGGGTATAGAGACCCAGTACTTC
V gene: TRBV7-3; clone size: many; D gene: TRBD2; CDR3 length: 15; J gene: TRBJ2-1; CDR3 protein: CASSFSGGAIDEQFF; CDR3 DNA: TGTGCCAGCAGCTTCAGCGGGGGGGCGATCGATGAGCAGTTCTTC
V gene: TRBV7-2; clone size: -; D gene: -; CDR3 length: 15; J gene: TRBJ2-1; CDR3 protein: CASSQAVSSYNEQFF; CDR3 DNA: TGTGCCAGCAGCCAGGCAGTGAGCTCCTACAATGAGCAGTTCTTC
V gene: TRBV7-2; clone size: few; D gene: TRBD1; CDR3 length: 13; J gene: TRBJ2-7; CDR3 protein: CASKGQDSYEQYF; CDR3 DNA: TGTGCCAGCAAGGGACAGGACTCCTACGAGCAGTACTTC
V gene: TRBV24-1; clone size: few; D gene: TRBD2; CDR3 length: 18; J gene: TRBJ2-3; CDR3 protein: CATSDLHTSGEGPDTQYF; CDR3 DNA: TGTGCCACCAGTGATTTGCACACTAGCGGGGAGGGACCAGATACGCAGTATTTT
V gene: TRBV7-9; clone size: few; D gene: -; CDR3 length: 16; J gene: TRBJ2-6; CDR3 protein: CASSLDRGRGANVLTF; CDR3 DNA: TGTGCCAGCAGCTTAGACCGTGGGCGGGGGGCCAACGTCCTGACTTTC
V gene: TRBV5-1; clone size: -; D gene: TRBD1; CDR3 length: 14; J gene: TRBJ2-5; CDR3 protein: CASSLRDSRETQYF; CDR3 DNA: TGCGCCAGCAGCTTGAGGGACAGCCGAGAGACCCAGTACTTC
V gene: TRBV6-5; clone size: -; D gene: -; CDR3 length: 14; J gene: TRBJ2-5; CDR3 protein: CASRSKVLQETQYF; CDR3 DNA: TGTGCCAGCAGAAGTAAGGTCCTCCAAGAGACCCAGTACTTC
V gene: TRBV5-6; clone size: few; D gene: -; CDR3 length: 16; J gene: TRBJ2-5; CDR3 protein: CASSLAQYSWQETQYF; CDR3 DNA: TGTGCCAGCAGCTTGGCGCAGTACTCATGGCAAGAGACCCAGTACTTC
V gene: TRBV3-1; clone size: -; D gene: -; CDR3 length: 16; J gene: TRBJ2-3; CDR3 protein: CTSSQVGGSRPDTQYF; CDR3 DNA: TGTACCAGCAGCCAAGTAGGAGGAAGTCGACCGGATACGCAGTATTTT
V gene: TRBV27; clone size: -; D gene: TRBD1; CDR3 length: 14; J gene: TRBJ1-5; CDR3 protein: CASTSGQGRQPQHF; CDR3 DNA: TGTGCCAGCACTAGCGGACAGGGGCGGCAGCCCCAGCATTTT
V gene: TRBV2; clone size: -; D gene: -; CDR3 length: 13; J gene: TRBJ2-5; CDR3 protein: CASSVQGRETQDF; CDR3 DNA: TGTGCCAGCAGTGTACAGGGTAGGGAGACCCAGGACTTC
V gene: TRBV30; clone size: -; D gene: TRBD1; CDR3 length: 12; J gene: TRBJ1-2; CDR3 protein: CAWRRQGPGYTF; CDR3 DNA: TGTGCCTGGAGGAGACAGGGACCTGGCTACACCTTC
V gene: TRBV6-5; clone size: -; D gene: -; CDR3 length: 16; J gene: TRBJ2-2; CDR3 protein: CASSYKGAADTGEPFF; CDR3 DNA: TGTGCCAGCAGTTACAAGGGTGCGGCGGACACCGGGGAGCCGTTTTTT
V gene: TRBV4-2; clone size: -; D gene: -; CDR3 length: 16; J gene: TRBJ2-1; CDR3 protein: CASSQEANGPYNEQFF; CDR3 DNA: TGTGCCAGCAGCCAAGAGGCTAACGGGCCTTACAATGAGCAGTTCTTC
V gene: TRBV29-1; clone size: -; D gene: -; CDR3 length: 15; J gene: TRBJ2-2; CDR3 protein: CSVERRGGNTGELFF; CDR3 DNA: TGCAGCGTTGAGCGGAGGGGGGGGAACACCGGGGAGCTGTTTTTT
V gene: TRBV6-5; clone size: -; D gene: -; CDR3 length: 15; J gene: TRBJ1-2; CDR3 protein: CASSPLPDRIYGYTF; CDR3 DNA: TGTGCCAGCAGCCCCCTTCCCGACAGAATCTATGGCTACACCTTC
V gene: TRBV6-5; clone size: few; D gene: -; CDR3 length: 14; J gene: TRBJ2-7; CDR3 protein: CASRRQGRAYEQYF; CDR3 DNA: TGTGCCAGCAGGCGACAGGGGAGGGCCTACGAGCAGTACTTC
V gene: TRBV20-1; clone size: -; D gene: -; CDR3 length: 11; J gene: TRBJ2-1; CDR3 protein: CSASDSYGQFF; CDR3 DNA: TGCAGTGCTAGTGATTCGTACGGGCAGTTCTTC
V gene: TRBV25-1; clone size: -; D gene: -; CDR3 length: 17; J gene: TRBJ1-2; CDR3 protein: CASSDGIRLIQSDGYTF; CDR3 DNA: TGTGCCAGCAGTGACGGAATTAGGCTAATTCAGTCAGATGGCTACACCTTC
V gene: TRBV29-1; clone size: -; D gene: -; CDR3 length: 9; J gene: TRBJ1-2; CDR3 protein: CSALPGYTF; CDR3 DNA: TGCAGCGCCCTTCCCGGCTACACCTTC
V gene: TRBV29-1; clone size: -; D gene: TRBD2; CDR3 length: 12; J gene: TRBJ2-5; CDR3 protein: CSVDLVAGAQYF; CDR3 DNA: TGCAGCGTTGATTTGGTGGCGGGAGCCCAGTACTTC
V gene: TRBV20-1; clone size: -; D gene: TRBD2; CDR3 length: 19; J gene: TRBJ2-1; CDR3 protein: CSARDPRPGTSGRHDEQFF; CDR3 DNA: TGCAGTGCTAGAGACCCTCGACCGGGGACTAGCGGGAGGCACGATGAGCAGTTCTTC
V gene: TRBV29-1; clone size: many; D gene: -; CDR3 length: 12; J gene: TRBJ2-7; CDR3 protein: CSVTTRSYEQYF; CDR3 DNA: TGCAGCGTAACGACCAGATCCTACGAGCAGTACTTC
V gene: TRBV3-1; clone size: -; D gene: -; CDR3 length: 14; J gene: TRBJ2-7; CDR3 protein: CASTAKGGAYEQYF; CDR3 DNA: TGTGCCAGCACCGCAAAGGGGGGGGCCTACGAGCAGTACTTC
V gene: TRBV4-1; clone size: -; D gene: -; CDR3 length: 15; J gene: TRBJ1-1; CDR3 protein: CASSHTGQRNTEAFF; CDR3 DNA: TGCGCCAGCAGCCACACGGGACAACGGAACACTGAAGCTTTCTTT
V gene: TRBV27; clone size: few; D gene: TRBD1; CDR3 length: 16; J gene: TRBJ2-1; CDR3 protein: CASNIRGLSSYNEQFF; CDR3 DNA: TGTGCCAGCAATATCAGGGGGCTGAGCTCCTACAATGAGCAGTTCTTC